By share, the clone carrying this TCR beta chain ranks as medium-sized (0.01 to 0.1%). Its cognate antigen is unknown. This sample was taken from a study of HIV-infected patients and healthy controls. Findings and caveats of the study: In healthy controls, MAIT alpha CDR3s were common; in HIV+ repertoires, severely depleted. CMV-associated CDR3s mostly grew nonsignificantly during therapy, while HIV-associated CDR3s declined significantly.

There are 19 residues in the CDR3. CDR1 and CDR2 from the germline V gene are MDHEN and SYDVKM. The ends lost 6 bases at V and 0 bases at J; junction bases unmatched: 15. Reverse transcription used about 500 ng RNA and constant-region primers for alpha and beta. Separate chain-specific third strand synthesis with multiplexing indices produced the alpha and beta libraries. Each cDNA molecule was barcoded, and a single primer pair amplified each chain. TCRdb ran MiXCR on the 5' RACE reads and lists one entry per CDR3 protein. The table includes about 19,000 distinct CDR3 sequences, over 7% detected once. All unsorted peripheral T cells were captured because whole blood was used without fractionation.

This TCR derives from an adult in good health. The rearrangement uses TRBV28 and TRBJ1-3; 9 bases match TRBD1. The sample comprised blood. The CDR3 nucleotides read TGTGCCAGCAGATTAACCGGGACAGGGCGATTATACTCTGGAAACACCATATATTTT. Translation gives CASRLTGTGRLYSGNTIYF.